This TCR beta chain originates from a study of shared clonotypes between healthy human individuals. Background on the study: A couple of women and a few men aged 18 to 49 served as donors.

Germline V lookup: CDR1 MNHNY, CDR2 SVGAGI (reference sequence). The CDR3 is made up of 12 amino acids. Trimming removed 0 bases from V and 2 bases from J, with 2 bases in between. TCRdb's table, derived via immunoSEQ multiplex PCR, lists solely in-frame clones and lacks some. In the table there are about 2.4 million clones, 93% of which are singletons. Whole-study results and caveats: Of the naive CD4 clonotypes, about 5% were shared across a few donors. Limitation of the genetic and exposure-history diversity represented came from the few donors.

Everyone who donated was a Caucasian adult who lived in Nashville, Tennessee. About this clone: Its target is unknown. Additional DNA sequences in this sample encode the identical CDR3.

The sequencing input was naive CD4+ T cells from PBMCs. Subset indicated: CD45RA+ positively selected. The origin of this receptor is a man aged 18 to 29 in good health. Some clones in this sample may be carry-over from other donors' samples. The chain combines TRBV6-6 with TRBJ2-7; D is ambiguous. The CDR3 bases are TGTGCCAGCAGTTACTCGACCTACGAGCAGTACTTC. Residues: CASSYSTYEQYF.